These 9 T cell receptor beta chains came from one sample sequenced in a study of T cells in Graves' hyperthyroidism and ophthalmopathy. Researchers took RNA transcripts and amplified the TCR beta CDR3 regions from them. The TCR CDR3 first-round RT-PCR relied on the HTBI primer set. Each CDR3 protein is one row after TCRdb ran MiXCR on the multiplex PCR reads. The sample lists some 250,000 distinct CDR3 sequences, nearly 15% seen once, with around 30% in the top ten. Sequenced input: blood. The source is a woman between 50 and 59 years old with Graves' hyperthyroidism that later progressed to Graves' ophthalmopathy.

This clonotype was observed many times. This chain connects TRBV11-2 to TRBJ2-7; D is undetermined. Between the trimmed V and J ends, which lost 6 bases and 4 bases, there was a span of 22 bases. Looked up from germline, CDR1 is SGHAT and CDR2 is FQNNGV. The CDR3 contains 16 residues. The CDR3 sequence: CASRLAIGGDYYEQYF. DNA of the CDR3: TGTGCCAGCAGATTGGCCATAGGTGGGGATTATTACGAGCAGTACTTC.

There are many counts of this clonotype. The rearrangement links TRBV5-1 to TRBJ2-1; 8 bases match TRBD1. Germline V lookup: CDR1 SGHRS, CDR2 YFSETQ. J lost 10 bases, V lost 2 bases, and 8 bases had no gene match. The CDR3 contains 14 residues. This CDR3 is CASSLGPGGREQFF. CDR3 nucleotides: TGCGCCAGCAGCTTAGGGCCAGGGGGCAGGGAGCAGTTCTTC.

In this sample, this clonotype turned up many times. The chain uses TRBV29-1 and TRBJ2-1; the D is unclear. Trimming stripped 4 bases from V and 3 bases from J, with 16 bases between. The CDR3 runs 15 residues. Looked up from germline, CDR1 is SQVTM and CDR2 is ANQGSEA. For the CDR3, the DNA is TGCAGCGTTGGCGGCAGCGAAACCGTCTACAATGAGCAGTTCTTC. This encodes CSVGGSETVYNEQFF.

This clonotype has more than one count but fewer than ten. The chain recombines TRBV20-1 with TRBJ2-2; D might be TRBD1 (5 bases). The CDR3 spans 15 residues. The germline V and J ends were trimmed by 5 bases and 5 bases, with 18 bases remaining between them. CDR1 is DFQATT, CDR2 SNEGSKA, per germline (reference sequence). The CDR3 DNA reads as TGCAGTGCTCCTCCAGGGTGGGCCCTTACCGGGGAGCTGTTTTTT. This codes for CSAPPGWALTGELFF.

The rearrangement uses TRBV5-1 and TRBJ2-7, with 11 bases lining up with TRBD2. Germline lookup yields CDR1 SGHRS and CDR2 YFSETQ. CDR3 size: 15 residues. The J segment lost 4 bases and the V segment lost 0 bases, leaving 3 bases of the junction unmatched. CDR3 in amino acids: CASSLGLAGLYEQYF. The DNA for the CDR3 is TGCGCCAGCAGCTTGGGACTAGCGGGACTTTACGAGCAGTACTTC.

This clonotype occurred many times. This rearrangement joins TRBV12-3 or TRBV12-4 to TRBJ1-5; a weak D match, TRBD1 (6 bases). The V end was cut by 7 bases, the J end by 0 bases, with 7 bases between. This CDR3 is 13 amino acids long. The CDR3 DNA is TGTGCCAGCAAACAGGGTAGCAATCAGCCCCAGCATTTT. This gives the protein CASKQGSNQPQHF.

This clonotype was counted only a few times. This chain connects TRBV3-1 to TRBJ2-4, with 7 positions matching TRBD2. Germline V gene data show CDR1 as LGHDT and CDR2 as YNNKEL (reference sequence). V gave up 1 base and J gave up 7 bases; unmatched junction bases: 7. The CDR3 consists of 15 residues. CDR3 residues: CASSQGGASGNIQYF. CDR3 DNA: TGTGCCAGCAGCCAAGGAGGGGCTAGCGGTAACATTCAGTACTTC. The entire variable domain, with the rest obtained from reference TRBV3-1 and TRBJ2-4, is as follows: DTAVSQTPKYLVTQMGNDKSIKCEQNLGHDTMYWYKQDSKKFLKIMFSYNNKELIINETVPNRFSPKSPDKAHLNLHINSLELGDSAVYFCASSQGGASGNIQYFGAGTRLSVL.

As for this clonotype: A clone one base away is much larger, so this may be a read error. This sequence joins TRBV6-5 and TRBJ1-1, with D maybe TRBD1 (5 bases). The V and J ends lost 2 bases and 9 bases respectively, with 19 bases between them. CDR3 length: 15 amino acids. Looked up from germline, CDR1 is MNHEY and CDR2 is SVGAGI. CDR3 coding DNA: TGTGCCAGCAGTTACCCGGTCGGTGGGGGTCACCAAGCTTTCTTT. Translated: CASSYPVGGGHQAFF.

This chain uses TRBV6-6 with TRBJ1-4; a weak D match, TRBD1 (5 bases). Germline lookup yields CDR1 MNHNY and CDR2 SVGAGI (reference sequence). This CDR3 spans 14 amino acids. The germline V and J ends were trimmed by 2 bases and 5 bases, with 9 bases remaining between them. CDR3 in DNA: TGTGCCAGCAGTTACGGGGACCCAAATGAAAAACTGTTTTTT. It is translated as CASSYGDPNEKLFF.